The present entry profiles one TCR beta chain with its context. Its antigen is still unknown. This CDR3 region has 14 residues. V shed 4 bases and J 8 bases; nucleotides not matched to a gene: 7. The germline gives CDR1 SGHDN, CDR2 FVKESK. This entry comes from a study of response to subunit inactivated influenza vaccine. Study-wide results and caveats: Each seasonal influenza vaccination recruits few new T cells, the authors suggested.

Using its own MiXCR run on the RT-PCR reads, TCRdb lists one record per CDR3 protein. The sample includes roughly 650,000 distinct CDR3 sequences, around 13% of them seen just once. This chain connects TRBV14 to TRBJ2-2; the match to TRBD2 covers 7 bases. The sequence was obtained from a man aged 50 to 59 who received an inactivated influenza vaccine. This material consisted of PBMCs from blood, taken 14 to 15 days before vaccination. The CDR3 sequence: CASSPRLASGELFF. CDR3 coding DNA: TGTGCCAGCAGCCCAAGACTAGCCTCGGGGGAGCTGTTTTTT.